The 17 T cell receptor beta chains in this list originate from one sample, sequenced in a study of cytomegalovirus exposure and HLA in healthy donors. Primers for the PCR totalled 60 Vbeta and 13 Jbeta. Data came from immunoSEQ multiplex PCR; TCRdb stores just in-frame clones and leaves some out. Of around 150,000 clones in the sample, around 75% were seen once. The sample was PBMCs. The receptors shown here come from a woman in her fifties or sixties in good health and CMV-seropositive.

In this sample, this clone turned up a few times. CDR3: CASGLGIERNEQFF. CDR3 coding DNA: TGTGCTAGTGGTTTGGGGATCGAGCGGAACGAGCAGTTCTTC. The chain carries TRBV12-5 and TRBJ2-1, with D perhaps matching TRBD2 (5 bases). V dropped 1 base and J dropped 10 bases, with 14 bases sitting between them. This CDR3 is 14 amino acids long. Germline values: CDR1 LGHNT, CDR2 FRNRAP.

The CDR3 reads CASSYGGTGDEQYF. As DNA, the CDR3 is TGTGCCAGCAGCTATGGGGGTACAGGGGACGAGCAGTACTTC. The chain has TRBV5-6 and TRBJ2-7; 7 bases agree with TRBD1. CDR1 and CDR2 (germline): SGHDT, YYEEEE. This CDR3 spans 14 amino acids. V lost 3 bases and J lost 5; bases outside the gene matches: 8.

The chain couples TRBV27 to TRBJ2-7; TRBD2 agrees at 7 bases. The CDR3 consists of 14 residues. CDR1 is MNHEY, CDR2 SMNVEV, per germline (reference sequence). The V segment lost 6 bases and the J segment 1 base; nucleotides outside the gene matches: 6. The CDR3 protein is CASRRGTGSYEQYF. The CDR3 coding sequence is TGTGCCAGCAGGCGGGGGACCGGGTCCTACGAGCAGTACTTC.

The chain is built from TRBV18 and TRBJ2-7; a possible D gene is TRBD2 (5 bases). This CDR3 region has 13 residues. Germline V lookup: CDR1 KGHSH, CDR2 LQKENI. Trimming took off 6 bases at V and 6 bases at J, with 15 bases between the two ends. CDR3 sequence reads: CASSPRNEGEQYF. The CDR3 nucleotides are TGTGCCAGCTCCCCTAGGAACGAGGGCGAGCAGTACTTC.

J is TRBJ2-7 and V is TRBV2, with D possibly matching TRBD2 (6 bases). V shed 5 bases and J shed 4 bases, with 18 bases lying between them. The CDR3 runs 15 residues. Looked up from germline, CDR1 is SNHLY and CDR2 is FYNNEI. The chain's CDR3 is CASSLRGAGSYEQYF. The CDR3 nucleotides read TGTGCCAGCAGTCTCCGCGGGGCTGGGTCGTACGAGCAGTACTTC. The full variable domain, rest sourced from reference TRBV2 and TRBJ2-7, is EPEVTQTPSHQVTQMGQEVILRCVPISNHLYFYWYRQILGQKVEFLVSFYNNEISEKSEIFDDQFSVERPDGSNFTLKIRSTKLEDSAMYFCASSLRGAGSYEQYFGPGTRLTVT.

This chain uses TRBV21-1 with TRBJ2-2; the D call in the table, TRBD2, was not verified against the DNA. TRBV21-1 is deemed a pseudogene. CDR3 length equals 16 residues. CDR3 nucleotides: TGTGCCAGCAGCAAAGGAGGTGGGTATCACACCGGGGAGCTGTTTTTT. Protein: CASSKGGGYHTGELFF.

This chain connects TRBV20-1 to TRBJ1-1; the match to TRBD1 covers 7 bases. Germline-derived CDR1 and CDR2 are DFQATT and SNEGSKA (reference sequence). The CDR3 consists of 10 residues. CDR3 bases: TGCAGCCCCGGGCCAGGGGGAGCTTTCTTT. Translating gives CSPGPGGAFF.

The chain employs TRBV2 and TRBJ1-1, with D maybe TRBD1 (6 bases). Germline CDR1 SNHLY, CDR2 FYNNEI. Trimming pared 4 bases from V and 3 bases from J, leaving 15 bases between. CDR3 size: 15 residues. CDR3 bases: TGTGCCAGCAGTGTTTACAGGGTGGGGGACACTGAAGCTTTCTTT. Translation gives CASSVYRVGDTEAFF.

The rearrangement joins TRBV15 to TRBJ1-3, with TRBD1 matching over 8 bases. Germline values: CDR1 LNHNV, CDR2 YYDKDF (reference sequence). V lost 2 bases and J lost 0; bases outside the gene matches: 3. This CDR3 region has 16 residues. CDR3 loop: CATSRRQGPSGNTIYF. CDR3 DNA sequence: TGTGCCACCAGCAGAAGACAGGGGCCCTCTGGAAACACCATATATTTT.

This clone showed up just a few times. The rearrangement joins TRBV11-3 to TRBJ1-1, with D unresolved. The germline V and J ends were trimmed by 1 base and 5 bases, with 8 bases remaining between them. The V gene's germline CDR1 is SGHNT and CDR2 YENEEA. CDR3 length: 13 amino acids. The CDR3 is CASSLAGITEAFF. The CDR3 DNA reads as TGTGCCAGCAGCTTAGCGGGTATAACTGAAGCTTTCTTT. Complete variable domain (other parts from reference TRBV11-3 and TRBJ1-1): EAGVVQSPRYKIIEKKQPVAFWCNPISGHNTLYWYLQNLGQGPELLIRYENEEAVDDSQLPKDRFSAERLKGVDSTLKIQPAELGDSAVYLCASSLAGITEAFFGQGTRLTVV.

The chain recombines TRBV5-8 with TRBJ1-2, with D possibly being TRBD1 (6 bases). Trimming stripped 2 bases from V and 5 bases from J, with 10 bases between. The CDR3 totals 13 residues. Germline lookup yields CDR1 SGHTS and CDR2 YDEGEE. Here the CDR3 DNA reads TGTGCCAGCAGCTTTGCGGGGGCTTATGGCTACACCTTC. Translation: CASSFAGAYGYTF.

This chain links TRBV4-1 with TRBJ2-4; 9 bases align to TRBD1. This CDR3 comprises 19 residues. CDR1 is MGHRA, CDR2 YSYEKL, per germline. Germline trimming cut 0 bases from V and 4 bases from J; bases unmatched to any gene: 13. This CDR3 is CASSQDARRRQGVKNIQYF. The DNA for the CDR3 is TGCGCCAGCAGCCAAGATGCCCGCCGAAGACAGGGGGTGAAAAACATTCAGTACTTC.

The V call is TRBV5-6, the J call TRBJ1-2; 7 nucleotides match TRBD1. The CDR3 has 14 residues. CDR1 and CDR2 (germline): SGHDT, YYEEEE. V lost 4 bases to trimming and J lost 1 base; unmatched junction nucleotides: 4. The CDR3 protein is CASSRGQYNYGYTF. CDR3 DNA: TGTGCCAGCAGCCGGGGACAGTATAACTATGGCTACACCTTC.

The V gene is TRBV10-3, the J gene TRBJ2-7, with 7 bases that match TRBD1. Germline CDR1 reads ENHRY; CDR2 reads SYGVKD. The V segment lost 10 bases and the J segment 4 bases; nucleotides outside the gene matches: 10. The CDR3 covers 13 residues. CDR3 DNA: TGTGCCACTGGGGCACAGGGGAAATACGAGCAGTACTTC. Its protein product is CATGAQGKYEQYF.

Written as DNA, the CDR3 is TGTGCCATCAGTGAGTCGAAGGGGCGACAATACGAGCAGTACTTC. Translating gives CAISESKGRQYEQYF. The J gene is TRBJ2-7, the V gene TRBV10-3; TRBD1 is a possible D gene (5 bases). Trimming cost V 0 bases and J 4 bases, with 13 bases left between them. The CDR3 totals 15 residues. The germline V gene has CDR1 ENHRY and CDR2 SYGVKD.

This rearrangement joins TRBV9 to TRBJ2-5; 10 bases align to TRBD2. The trim removed 0 bases at V and 5 bases at J, leaving 10 bases unmatched. The CDR3 extends over 17 amino acids. The germline CDR1 and CDR2 sequences are SGDLS and YYNGEE. The CDR3: CASSVGASGGIAETQYF. In nucleotides, the CDR3 is TGTGCCAGCAGCGTAGGGGCTAGCGGGGGTATAGCGGAGACCCAGTACTTC.

This clone was found a few times. V usage is TRBV19 and J usage is TRBJ1-1; D not certain. Germline V gives CDR1 LNHDA, CDR2 SQIVND (reference sequence). Trimming pared 7 bases from V and 2 bases from J, leaving 11 bases between. CDR3 length: 13 amino acids. The chain's CDR3 is CASTGSGNTEAFF. The CDR3 DNA follows: TGTGCCAGTACCGGGAGCGGTAACACTGAAGCTTTCTTT.